A single sample is the source of the 29 T cell receptor beta chains below, sequenced in a study of T cell responses to AZD1222 COVID-19 vaccine. Assay used: immunoSEQ multiplex PCR; TCRdb lists only in-frame clones, some missing. The sample yields over 150,000 clones, 90% seen once. The specimen comprised peripheral blood, sampled on day 0 of AZD1222 vaccination. The receptors originated from an adult in good health.

The genes are TRBV29-1 and TRBJ2-3, with TRBD2 as a possible D gene (6 bases). This CDR3 has 12 amino acids. Germline CDR1 SQVTM, CDR2 ANQGSEA. Trimming shortened V by 6 bases and J by 3 bases, and 10 bases separated the two germline ends. DNA for the CDR3: TGCAGCGTCGGACTAACAACAGATACGCAGTATTTT. Its protein is CSVGLTTDTQYF.

The rearrangement links TRBV7-9 to TRBJ2-3; D is tentatively TRBD1 or TRBD2 (5 bases each). The V end lost 1 base, the J end lost 1 base, and 9 bases lay between the germline ends. The CDR3 totals 15 residues. Germline V gene sequence: CDR1 SEHNR, CDR2 FQNEAQ (reference sequence). The CDR3 here is CASSLGMGGTDTQYF. In nucleotides, the CDR3 is TGTGCCAGCAGCTTAGGAATGGGGGGCACAGATACGCAGTATTTT.

The CDR3 sequence: CASSSSRQGPNIGGEKLFF. As DNA, the CDR3 is TGTGCCAGCAGCTCCTCAAGACAGGGCCCTAATATAGGGGGTGAAAAACTGTTTTTT. The chain uses TRBV11-3 and TRBJ1-4; 7 bases map to TRBD1. Germline V CDR1 and CDR2: SGHNT, YENEEA. J was trimmed by 7 bases and V by 4 bases; bases with no gene match: 21. The CDR3 sequence is 19 residues long. Using reference TRBV11-3 and TRBJ1-4 for the parts outside the CDR3, the full variable domain is EAGVVQSPRYKIIEKKQPVAFWCNPISGHNTLYWYLQNLGQGPELLIRYENEEAVDDSQLPKDRFSAERLKGVDSTLKIQPAELGDSAVYLCASSSSRQGPNIGGEKLFFGSGTQLSVL.

The chain joins TRBV18 to TRBJ1-5; the D gene is possibly TRBD1 (6 bases). The CDR3 has 15 residues. The V gene lost 5 bases and the J gene lost 7 bases, with 18 bases spanning the gap. Germline lookup yields CDR1 KGHSH and CDR2 LQKENI. CDR3 residues: CASSGIQGSGQPQHF. The CDR3 nucleotides read TGTGCCAGCTCAGGAATACAGGGCTCCGGGCAGCCCCAGCATTTT. Drawing the rest from reference TRBV18 and TRBJ1-5, the complete variable domain is NAGVMQNPRHLVRRRGQEARLRCSPMKGHSHVYWYRQLPEEGLKFMVYLQKENIIDESGMPKERFSAEFPKEGPSILRIQQVVRGDSAAYFCASSGIQGSGQPQHFGDGTRLSIL.

The chain combines TRBV6-5 with TRBJ1-3; D gene unclear. This CDR3 is 16 amino acids long. With 2 bases removed from V and 0 bases from J, the gap between germline ends came to 11 bases. The germline V gene encodes CDR1 MNHEY and CDR2 SVGAGI. CDR3 sequence reads: CASSYGSLSSGNTIYF. The CDR3 nucleotides read TGTGCCAGCAGTTACGGCTCCTTGAGCTCTGGAAACACCATATATTTT.

The rearrangement uses TRBV11-2 and TRBJ1-2; D call uncertain. V was pared by 4 bases and J by 6 bases, with 6 bases between. There are 11 residues in the CDR3. CDR1 and CDR2 (germline): SGHAT, FQNNGV. This CDR3 reads CASSSMDGYTF. The CDR3 DNA reads as TGTGCCAGCAGCTCCATGGATGGCTACACCTTC.

The rearrangement uses TRBV15 and TRBJ2-3; D could derive from TRBD1 or TRBD2 (5 bases each). The CDR3 spans 15 residues. Germline CDR1 and CDR2: LNHNV and YYDKDF (reference sequence). Between the trimmed V and J ends, which lost 0 bases and 11 bases, there was a span of 18 bases. The CDR3 nucleotides read TGTGCCACCAGCAGAGACGGGGACCCCGGTCTTGGGCAGTATTTT. Its protein is CATSRDGDPGLGQYF.

The chain employs TRBV19 and TRBJ1-4; 9 positions match TRBD1. Trimming removed 5 bases from V and 2 bases from J; junction bases left unmatched: 3. Germline V CDR1 and CDR2: LNHDA, SQIVND (reference sequence). The CDR3 sequence is 15 residues long. The CDR3 loop reads CASSGQGRTNEKLFF. Written as DNA, the CDR3 is TGTGCCAGTAGTGGACAGGGGAGGACTAATGAAAAACTGTTTTTT.

On this clone itself: The identical CDR3 is also encoded by other nucleotide sequences in the sample. This chain uses TRBV5-1 with TRBJ1-1, with a possible D match to TRBD1 (6 bases). Trimming stripped 0 bases from V and 4 bases from J, with 7 bases between. Germline CDR1 and CDR2: SGHRS and YFSETQ. This CDR3 contains 13 residues. The CDR3 sequence: CASSLAGATEAFF. As DNA, the CDR3 is TGCGCCAGCAGCTTGGCAGGGGCCACTGAAGCTTTCTTT. Together with reference TRBV5-1 and TRBJ1-1, the CDR3 gives the full variable domain: KAGVTQTPRYLIKTRGQQVTLSCSPISGHRSVSWYQQTPGQGLQFLFEYFSETQRNKGNFPGRFSGRQFSNSRSEMNVSTLELGDSALYLCASSLAGATEAFFGQGTRLTVV.

The chain combines TRBV3-1 (or the pseudogene TRBV3-2) with TRBJ2-3; the match to TRBD2 covers 12 bases. Germline V gene data show CDR1 as LGHDT and CDR2 as YNNKEL (reference sequence). The CDR3 sequence is 14 residues long. V was clipped by 10 bases and J by 2 bases; unmatched bases: 4. CDR3 sequence: CATTSGGFTDTQYF. CDR3 bases: TGTGCCACCACTAGCGGGGGGTTCACAGATACGCAGTATTTT.

The sample holds one count of this clone. The rearrangement joins TRBV5-1 to TRBJ2-3; no clear D gene. The CDR3 loop spans 15 amino acids. V was shortened by 4 bases and J by 0 bases, with 12 bases between the two germline ends. Germline V gene data show CDR1 as SGHRS and CDR2 as YFSETQ. The CDR3 loop is CASSPDTGSTDTQYF. The DNA of the CDR3 is TGCGCCAGCAGCCCCGACACTGGCAGCACAGATACGCAGTATTTT.

This sequence joins TRBV6-5 and TRBJ1-1; 10 bases agree with TRBD1. The CDR3 extends over 15 amino acids. The V gene's germline CDR1 is MNHEY and CDR2 SVGAGI. With V trimmed by 2 bases and J by 3 bases, 3 bases remained unmatched. The CDR3 DNA is TGTGCCAGCAGTTACCCTGGACAGGGGGACACTGAAGCTTTCTTT. This gives the protein CASSYPGQGDTEAFF.

J is TRBJ1-5 and V is TRBV28; no clear D gene. Germline V gene sequence: CDR1 MDHEN, CDR2 SYDVKM. The CDR3 is 16 residues long. Trimming took 2 bases from V and 0 from J, leaving 11 bases between them. The CDR3 reads CASSLLGGNSNQPQHF. The CDR3 nucleotides are TGTGCCAGCAGTTTACTCGGCGGTAATAGCAATCAGCCCCAGCATTTT.

V and J are TRBV11-2 and TRBJ1-2; TRBD1 aligns across 7 bases. After removal of 5 bases from V and 0 bases from J, the junction contained 3 bases not matched to a gene. CDR3 length: 14 residues. Germline CDR1 is SGHAT and CDR2 is FQNNGV. CDR3 sequence: CASSPGTANYGYTF. The CDR3 DNA follows: TGTGCCAGCAGCCCAGGGACAGCTAACTATGGCTACACCTTC. Full variable domain (missing parts from reference TRBV11-2 and TRBJ1-2): EAGVAQSPRYKIIEKRQSVAFWCNPISGHATLYWYQQILGQGPKLLIQFQNNGVVDDSQLPKDRFSAERLKGVDSTLKIQPAKLEDSAVYLCASSPGTANYGYTFGSGTRLTVV.

The J gene is TRBJ1-2, the V gene TRBV27; 9 nucleotides match TRBD1. The CDR3 is made up of 16 amino acids. From germline, CDR1 is MNHEY and CDR2 SMNVEV (reference sequence). Trimming took 3 bases from V and 4 from J; bases not matched to a gene: 9. Written as DNA, the CDR3 is TGTGCCAGCAGTTTTTCCGGACAGGGGTTGGGCTATGGCTACACCTTC. Its protein is CASSFSGQGLGYGYTF.

J is TRBJ1-6 and V is TRBV6-2 or TRBV6-3; maybe TRBD1 (6 bases). Looked up from germline, CDR1 is MNHEY and CDR2 is SVGEGT. This CDR3 is built from 14 residues. V lost 6 bases, J lost 6 bases, and 12 bases lay in between. The CDR3 nucleotides read TGTGCCAGCAGCCTGGACAGTTTTAATTCACCCCTCCACTTT. Its translation is CASSLDSFNSPLHF.

About this clone itself: The same CDR3 can be traced to other DNA sequences in this sample. The chain is built from TRBV5-6 and TRBJ2-3; TRBD1 or TRBD2 may be the D gene (5 bases each). Trimming removed 5 bases from V and 6 bases from J, with 13 bases in between. This CDR3 is built from 13 residues. CDR1 is SGHDT, CDR2 YYEEEE, per germline. This CDR3 is CASRRDLTDTQYF. The CDR3 DNA follows: TGTGCCAGCAGAAGGGACCTCACGGATACGCAGTATTTT. Combining the CDR3 with reference TRBV5-6 and TRBJ2-3 gives the whole variable domain DAGVTQSPTHLIKTRGQQVTLRCSPKSGHDTVSWYQQALGQGPQFIFQYYEEEERQRGNFPDRFSGHQFPNYSSELNVNALLLGDSALYLCASRRDLTDTQYFGPGTRLTVL.

This rearrangement joins TRBV2 to TRBJ1-6; no firm D call. The ends were cut back, 2 bases at V and 3 bases at J, with 11 bases in the middle. The CDR3 is 16 amino acids. Germline lookup yields CDR1 SNHLY and CDR2 FYNNEI. For the CDR3, the DNA is TGTGCCAGCAGTGAATCAACGGGTTACTATAATTCACCCCTCCACTTT. Translating gives CASSESTGYYNSPLHF.

This clone was picked up one time. This chain uses TRBV6-6 with TRBJ1-5; no definite D call. There are 15 residues in the CDR3. The germline V gene encodes CDR1 MNHNY and CDR2 SVGAGI (reference sequence). Trimming took off 7 bases at V and 0 bases at J, with 13 bases between the two ends. CDR3 residues: CASKPTASSNQPQHF. The CDR3 DNA is TGTGCCAGCAAACCGACGGCGAGTAGCAATCAGCCCCAGCATTTT.

This rearrangement joins TRBV9 to TRBJ2-7; D is perhaps TRBD1 or TRBD2 (5 bases each). Germline V gene data show CDR1 as SGDLS and CDR2 as YYNGEE. V was shortened by 3 bases and J by 11 bases, with 15 bases between the two germline ends. The CDR3 is made up of 12 amino acids. CDR3 protein: CASSAFDGTEYF. CDR3 sequence (DNA): TGTGCCAGCAGCGCATTTGACGGGACGGAGTACTTC. The variable domain in full, completed from reference TRBV9 and TRBJ2-7, reads DSGVTQTPKHLITATGQRVTLRCSPRSGDLSVYWYQQSLDQGLQFLIQYYNGEERAKGNILERFSAQQFPDLHSELNLSSLELGDSALYFCASSAFDGTEYFGPGTRLTVT.

CDR3 residues: CASSYGQPSNYGYTF. The CDR3 DNA sequence: TGTGCCAGCAGCTACGGACAGCCCTCTAACTATGGCTACACCTTC. V gene TRBV14 combines with J gene TRBJ1-2; D perhaps matches TRBD1 (6 bases). V lost 5 bases and J lost 0, with 13 bases in between. Germline V gives CDR1 SGHDN, CDR2 FVKESK. There are 15 residues in the CDR3.

DNA of the CDR3: TGTGCCAGCAGTCCGCGGACAGGGGGGTACCAAGAGACCCAGTACTTC. This translates into CASSPRTGGYQETQYF. The V gene is TRBV6-2 or TRBV6-3, the J gene TRBJ2-5; 10 bases align to TRBD1. Per germline, CDR1 MNHEY and CDR2 SVGEGT. The CDR3 is 16 residues long. Trimming cost V 5 bases and J 0 bases; bases outside gene matches: 6.

In this sample, this clone turned up a few times. V usage is TRBV6-5 and J usage is TRBJ1-5; TRBD1 is a possible D gene (5 bases). The length of the CDR3 is 15 residues. The germline CDR1 and CDR2 sequences are MNHEY and SVGAGI. The V gene lost 0 bases and the J gene lost 3 bases, with 9 bases spanning the gap. The CDR3 region has the DNA TGTGCCAGCAGTTACTCGAACAGGCACAATCAGCCCCAGCATTTT. Translating gives CASSYSNRHNQPQHF.

The chain links TRBV7-3 to TRBJ1-1; D unresolved. V was cut by 3 bases and J by 2 bases, with 13 bases left in between. The germline V gene encodes CDR1 SGHTA and CDR2 FQGTGA. The CDR3 has 15 residues. The CDR3 reads CASSFLEGPNTEAFF. CDR3 nucleotide sequence: TGTGCCAGCAGCTTTCTAGAGGGCCCAAACACTGAAGCTTTCTTT.

CDR3 bases: TGTGCCAGCAGCTTAGGGGTCAGGGAATACTCACCCCTCCACTTT. It translates to CASSLGVREYSPLHF. The chain recombines TRBV13 with TRBJ1-6, with D maybe TRBD1 (5 bases). CDR1 PRHDT and CDR2 FYEKMQ come from the germline V gene (reference sequence). Deletions cut 0 bases from V and 10 bases from J, with 13 bases between. This CDR3 has 15 amino acids.

The J gene is TRBJ1-1, the V gene TRBV2; D gene ambiguous. CDR3 length: 15 amino acids. The V end lost 2 bases, the J end lost 4 bases, and 14 bases lay between the germline ends. Per germline, CDR1 SNHLY and CDR2 FYNNEI. The CDR3 sequence is CASSEQNFWVTEAFF. In DNA form, the CDR3 reads TGTGCCAGCAGTGAACAGAATTTTTGGGTCACTGAAGCTTTCTTT. Combining the CDR3 with reference TRBV2 and TRBJ1-1 gives the whole variable domain EPEVTQTPSHQVTQMGQEVILRCVPISNHLYFYWYRQILGQKVEFLVSFYNNEISEKSEIFDDQFSVERPDGSNFTLKIRSTKLEDSAMYFCASSEQNFWVTEAFFGQGTRLTVV.

The V call is TRBV18, the J call TRBJ2-3, with 7 bases that match TRBD2. The germline CDR1 and CDR2 sequences are KGHSH and LQKENI. This CDR3 is 14 amino acids long. Trimming at V came to 3 bases and at J to 2 bases, leaving 2 bases not matched to a gene. CDR3 sequence reads: CASSPAGVTDTQYF. DNA for the CDR3: TGTGCCAGCTCACCCGCGGGGGTCACAGATACGCAGTATTTT.

This clone was counted once. The V gene is TRBV7-9, the J gene TRBJ1-4; maybe TRBD1 (5 bases). The CDR3 is made up of 14 amino acids. V was pared by 4 bases and J by 11 bases, with 17 bases between. Germline values: CDR1 SEHNR, CDR2 FQNEAQ (reference sequence). This chain's CDR3 is CASSSLGPKRKLFF. The CDR3 DNA follows: TGTGCCAGCAGCTCCCTGGGACCTAAGCGGAAACTGTTTTTT.

The genes are TRBV6-5 and TRBJ2-7, with TRBD1 identical over 9 bases. V shed 5 bases and J 6 bases; nucleotides not matched to a gene: 8. CDR1 is MNHEY and CDR2 is SVGAGI in the germline V gene. CDR3 length equals 14 residues. The CDR3 nucleotides read TGTGCCAGCAGTCTACCGGGACAGGGTCTCGAGCAGTACTTC. This encodes CASSLPGQGLEQYF.